This T cell receptor beta chain was recorded in a study of blood T cell repertoires in COVID-19. Overall study context: Acute and convalescent COVID-19 samples came from the United States, Italy and Spain. The cDNA or gDNA used as material had been derived from T cells, B-cell-depleted T cells, or PBMCs.

The V end lost 2 bases, the J end lost 5 bases, and 14 bases lay between the germline ends. The germline gives CDR1 SGHRS, CDR2 YFSETQ. CDR3 length: 15 residues. Original handling: By means of reference gene primer amplification, nucleated cell counts were estimated. Sequenced by immunoSEQ multiplex PCR; TCRdb stores in-frame clones only, minus some. V and J calls and clone size are copied from that table; D and trimming were computed from the DNA. Here the sample spans 40,000 to 65,000 clones, around 84% being singletons. The clonotype originates from a man aged 65 to 79 with active COVID-19. The sample consisted of peripheral blood. The J gene is TRBJ1-5, the V gene TRBV5-1; a weak D match, TRBD1 (5 bases). CDR3 sequence: CASSFYGGGDQPQHF. As DNA, the CDR3 is TGCGCCAGCAGCTTCTATGGCGGGGGAGATCAGCCCCAGCATTTT.